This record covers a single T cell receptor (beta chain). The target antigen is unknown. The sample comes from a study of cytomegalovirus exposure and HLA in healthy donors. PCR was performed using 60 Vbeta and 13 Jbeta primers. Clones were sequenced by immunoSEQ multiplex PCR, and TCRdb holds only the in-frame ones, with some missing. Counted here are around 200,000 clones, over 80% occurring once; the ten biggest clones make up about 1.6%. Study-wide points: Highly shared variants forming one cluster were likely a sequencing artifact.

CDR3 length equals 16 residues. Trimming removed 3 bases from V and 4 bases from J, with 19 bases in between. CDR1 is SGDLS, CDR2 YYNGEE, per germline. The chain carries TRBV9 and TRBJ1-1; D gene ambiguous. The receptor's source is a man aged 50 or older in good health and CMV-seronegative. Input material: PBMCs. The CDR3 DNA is TGTGCCAGCAGCGCCGCCAGAGGCAGCCACGCCACTGAAGCTTTCTTT. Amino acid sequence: CASSAARGSHATEAFF.